Presented here are 20 T cell receptor beta chains from one specimen sequenced in a study of cytomegalovirus exposure and HLA in healthy donors. The study ran its PCR with 60 Vbeta and 13 Jbeta primers. Repertoires were generated with immunoSEQ multiplex PCR, while TCRdb's copy carries only in-frame clones and drops some. The data hold roughly 150,000 clones, with 60% to 80% observed a single time. Sample: PBMCs. These TCRs come from a male donor in good health and CMV-seronegative.

The chain uses TRBV11-1 and TRBJ1-1, with D perhaps matching TRBD1 (6 bases). Trimming cost V 1 base and J 7 bases, with 10 bases left between them. This CDR3 region has 13 residues. Per the germline V gene, CDR1 is SGHAT and CDR2 is FQDESV (reference sequence). CDR3 bases: TGTGCCAGCAGCTTAGTATTACAGGGTGAAGCTTTCTTT. The encoded protein is CASSLVLQGEAFF.

This clone came up once. J is TRBJ2-1 and V is TRBV5-1, with D maybe TRBD2 (5 bases). The V end lost 0 bases, the J end lost 4 bases, and 5 bases lay between the germline ends. CDR3 length: 13 residues. Germline loops: CDR1 SGHRS, CDR2 YFSETQ. The CDR3 here is CASSLGGYNEQFF. DNA of the CDR3: TGCGCCAGCAGCTTGGGAGGGTACAATGAGCAGTTCTTC.

This clone has only one observation. V usage is TRBV27 and J usage is TRBJ1-2; D unclear. Germline V gene data show CDR1 as MNHEY and CDR2 as SMNVEV (reference sequence). V lost 7 bases and J 2 bases, leaving 14 bases between the germline ends. The CDR3 covers 14 residues. The CDR3 DNA follows: TGTGCCAGCATGGAGAGGGCGGCGAACTATGGCTACACCTTC. Protein product: CASMERAANYGYTF.

The genes are TRBV7-9 and TRBJ2-1; D gene uncertain. V was clipped by 1 base and J by 0 bases, with 4 bases between them. Germline V gives CDR1 SEHNR, CDR2 FQNEAQ (reference sequence). CDR3 length equals 14 residues. The CDR3, as DNA: TGTGCCAGCAGCTTAGTGGCCTCCTACAATGAGCAGTTCTTC. It translates to CASSLVASYNEQFF.

The chain joins TRBV2 to TRBJ1-2; D remains unclear. The germline V gene encodes CDR1 SNHLY and CDR2 FYNNEI. The CDR3 extends over 12 amino acids. The V end lost 5 bases, the J end lost 4 bases, and 8 bases lay between the germline ends. This CDR3 reads CASSTGFYGYTF. The CDR3 DNA reads TGTGCCAGCAGTACCGGGTTCTATGGCTACACCTTC. Combining the CDR3 with reference TRBV2 and TRBJ1-2 gives the whole variable domain EPEVTQTPSHQVTQMGQEVILRCVPISNHLYFYWYRQILGQKVEFLVSFYNNEISEKSEIFDDQFSVERPDGSNFTLKIRSTKLEDSAMYFCASSTGFYGYTFGSGTRLTVV.

The chain combines TRBV7-3 with TRBJ2-1, with 9 nucleotides matching TRBD1. Trimming removed 2 bases from V and 8 bases from J; junction bases left unmatched: 4. The CDR3 consists of 14 residues. Germline V gene data show CDR1 as SGHTA and CDR2 as FQGTGA. CDR3 residues: CASSLGTGTHEQFF. CDR3 sequence (DNA): TGTGCCAGCAGCTTAGGGACAGGGACCCATGAGCAGTTCTTC.

V and J are TRBV16 and TRBJ2-7; tentative D call: TRBD2 (6 bases). Germline CDR1 and CDR2: KGHSY and FQNENV. The CDR3 is 12 amino acids. Trimming shortened V by 4 bases and J by 7 bases, and 11 bases separated the two germline ends. The CDR3 sequence: CASSRGGREQYF. The DNA for the CDR3 is TGTGCCAGCAGCCGAGGAGGGAGAGAGCAGTACTTC.

This chain links TRBV18 with TRBJ2-5; 9 nucleotides line up with TRBD2. The CDR3 length is 14 residues. Germline CDR1 and CDR2: KGHSH and LQKENI. V was clipped by 2 bases and J by 6 bases; unmatched bases: 4. The CDR3 nucleotides read TGTGCCAGCTCACCAGGGACTAGCTTCCAGACCCAGTACTTC. Translation gives CASSPGTSFQTQYF. Based on the CDR3 plus reference TRBV18 and TRBJ2-5, the full variable domain is NAGVMQNPRHLVRRRGQEARLRCSPMKGHSHVYWYRQLPEEGLKFMVYLQKENIIDESGMPKERFSAEFPKEGPSILRIQQVVRGDSAAYFCASSPGTSFQTQYFGPGTRLLVL.

The chain uses TRBV5-8 and TRBJ2-3, with D uncertain. Germline CDR1 is SGHTS and CDR2 is YDEGEE. The V gene lost 7 bases and the J gene lost 2 bases, with 8 bases spanning the gap. The CDR3 is 12 residues long. The CDR3 nucleotides read TGTGCCAGCTGTCTGTACACAGATACGCAGTATTTT. It encodes CASCLYTDTQYF.

This clone is a singleton in its sample. This rearrangement joins TRBV5-4 to TRBJ2-5; 9 nucleotides line up with TRBD2. Germline loops: CDR1 SGHNT, CDR2 YYREEE (reference sequence). V dropped 7 bases and J dropped 4; count of bases not matched to a gene: 8. The CDR3 has 14 amino acids. The CDR3 region is CASGTTAGGETQYF. CDR3 coding DNA: TGTGCCAGCGGAACCACAGCGGGGGGAGAGACCCAGTACTTC.

The chain combines TRBV30 with TRBJ2-3; 7 nucleotides match TRBD1. Trimming removed 4 bases from V and 2 bases from J; junction bases left unmatched: 12. Germline loops: CDR1 GTSNPN, CDR2 SVGIG (reference sequence). The length of the CDR3 is 16 residues. The CDR3, as DNA: TGTGCCTGGACCCCTCGGTGGGACAGATACACAGATACGCAGTATTTT. Translating gives CAWTPRWDRYTDTQYF.

The chain employs TRBV5-4 and TRBJ1-2; tentative D call: TRBD1 (6 bases). Deletions cut 5 bases from V and 8 bases from J, with 22 bases between. The CDR3 sequence is 15 residues long. CDR1 and CDR2 from the germline V gene are SGHNT and YYREEE (reference sequence). As DNA, the CDR3 is TGTGCCAGCAGATTTGGGACAAGCAGGGAGGGAGGCTACACCTTC. Translating gives CASRFGTSREGGYTF.

In its sample, this clone was seen once. The chain recombines TRBV7-6 with TRBJ2-2; tentatively, D is TRBD1 (6 bases). The CDR3 loop spans 16 amino acids. The V end was cut by 3 bases, the J end by 0 bases, with 11 bases between. The germline CDR1 and CDR2 sequences are SGHVS and FNYEAQ. For the CDR3, the DNA is TGTGCCAGCAGCTTTACCGGGACAACGAACACCGGGGAGCTGTTTTTT. Its protein is CASSFTGTTNTGELFF.

The gene calls are TRBV18 and TRBJ2-7; D is uncertain. This CDR3 has 14 residues. Trimming took off 2 bases at V and 6 bases at J, with 14 bases between the two ends. Germline V gives CDR1 KGHSH, CDR2 LQKENI. The CDR3 sequence is CASSPAASLGEQYF. The CDR3 region has the DNA TGTGCCAGCTCACCAGCGGCCTCGCTGGGCGAGCAGTACTTC.

The V and J genes are TRBV4-3 and TRBJ1-1, with D perhaps matching TRBD1 (6 bases). With 2 bases removed from V and 4 bases from J, the gap between germline ends came to 11 bases. Germline V gene lookup returns CDR1 LGHNA and CDR2 YSLEER. CDR3 length: 14 amino acids. The CDR3: CASSQKGVATEAFF. The CDR3 region has the DNA TGCGCCAGCAGCCAAAAGGGGGTCGCCACTGAAGCTTTCTTT.

This clone was detected a few times. The V call is TRBV30, the J call TRBJ2-7; D is uncertain. Per the germline V gene, CDR1 is GTSNPN and CDR2 is SVGIG (reference sequence). With 2 bases removed from V and 2 bases from J, the gap between germline ends came to 10 bases. This CDR3 has 13 amino acids. The CDR3 DNA reads TGTGCCTGGAGTTCTGGGCAGCCCTACGAGCAGTACTTC. As protein: CAWSSGQPYEQYF.

A single count supports this clone. The chain combines TRBV4-1 with TRBJ1-4, with 8 bases matching TRBD1. With V trimmed by 6 bases and J by 4 bases, 7 bases remained unmatched. CDR3 size: 15 residues. Germline CDR1 and CDR2: MGHRA and YSYEKL. The CDR3 here is CASSPPGQGNEKLFF. CDR3 nucleotides: TGCGCCAGCAGTCCCCCCGGACAGGGTAATGAAAAACTGTTTTTT.

V and J are TRBV5-1 and TRBJ2-2, with 9 bases identical to TRBD2. V dropped 1 base and J dropped 2; count of bases not matched to a gene: 9. The length of the CDR3 is 18 residues. Per the germline V gene, CDR1 is SGHRS and CDR2 is YFSETQ. The CDR3 loop is CASSLIVSGSGNTGELFF. DNA of the CDR3: TGCGCCAGCAGCTTGATTGTTAGCGGGAGCGGTAACACCGGGGAGCTGTTTTTT.

J is TRBJ2-1 and V is TRBV9, with TRBD2 matching 7 bases. Germline V gene data show CDR1 as SGDLS and CDR2 as YYNGEE. CDR3 length equals 16 residues. V lost 2 bases to trimming and J lost 1 base; unmatched junction nucleotides: 6. This chain's CDR3 is CASSVLGDYSYNEQFF. In DNA, the CDR3 is TGTGCCAGCAGCGTTTTGGGGGACTATTCCTACAATGAGCAGTTCTTC. The full variable domain, with the rest looked up from reference TRBV9 and TRBJ2-1, is DSGVTQTPKHLITATGQRVTLRCSPRSGDLSVYWYQQSLDQGLQFLIQYYNGEERAKGNILERFSAQQFPDLHSELNLSSLELGDSALYFCASSVLGDYSYNEQFFGPGTRLTVL.

A few counts support this clone. The chain carries TRBV5-4 and TRBJ2-3; TRBD2 matches 12 bases. With V trimmed by 5 bases and J by 6 bases, 10 bases remained unmatched. CDR1 and CDR2 from the germline V gene are SGHNT and YYREEE (reference sequence). This CDR3 is built from 16 residues. This CDR3 is CASSTGTSGPADTQYF. CDR3 sequence (DNA): TGTGCCAGCAGTACCGGGACTAGCGGGCCGGCGGATACGCAGTATTTT.